These 18 T cell receptor beta chains originate from one sample sequenced in a study of CD8+CD57+ T cells in acquired aplastic anemia. It was genomic DNA that served as the template for profiling TCR beta VDJ and CDR3. In TCRdb, the reads were re-called with MiXCR into one record per CDR3 protein. The sample consists of some 140,000 distinct CDR3 sequences, 52% of them appearing once. Selection for sequencing was limited to patients who had shown CD8+CD57+ cell expansion by flow cytometry. Material for sequencing was sorted CD4+, CD8+, or CD8+CD57+ T cells (not recorded which) from PBMCs. These TCRs come from a human donor with aplastic anemia.

The chain employs TRBV6-5 and TRBJ2-7; a possible D gene is TRBD1 (5 bases). CDR1 is MNHEY and CDR2 is SVGAGI in the germline V gene. Trimming took 0 bases from V and 2 from J, leaving 17 bases between them. The CDR3 has 17 residues. CDR3 sequence: CASSYSLTDRTPYEQYF. CDR3 sequence (DNA): TGTGCCAGCAGTTACTCTCTCACCGACAGAACCCCCTACGAGCAGTACTTC.

This clonotype was observed at least ten times. The chain links TRBV20-1 to TRBJ2-7, with 7 bases fitting TRBD1. Germline CDR1 is DFQATT and CDR2 is SNEGSKA (reference sequence). The CDR3 extends over 13 amino acids. The J segment lost 3 bases and the V segment lost 3 bases, leaving 5 bases of the junction unmatched. The CDR3: CSARRGQGYEQYF. The CDR3 DNA follows: TGCAGTGCTAGGAGGGGGCAGGGCTACGAGCAGTACTTC.

The V and J genes are TRBV20-1 and TRBJ1-1; D not resolved. CDR1 and CDR2 from the germline V gene are DFQATT and SNEGSKA (reference sequence). CDR3 length equals 14 residues. The germline V and J ends were trimmed by 0 bases and 3 bases, with 11 bases remaining between them. The CDR3 DNA sequence: TGCAGTGCTAGAGATCTGAGTAGGTACACTGAAGCTTTCTTT. Translating gives CSARDLSRYTEAFF.

The sample holds many counts of this clonotype. The chain recombines TRBV27 with TRBJ1-2; the D gene is possibly TRBD1 (5 bases). Looked up from germline, CDR1 is MNHEY and CDR2 is SMNVEV (reference sequence). The CDR3 has 15 residues. V was shortened by 6 bases and J by 4 bases, with 18 bases between the two germline ends. The CDR3 sequence: CASSLSGGSRYGYTF. The CDR3, as DNA: TGTGCCAGCAGCCTAAGTGGGGGGTCACGCTATGGCTACACCTTC.

This clonotype was counted only a few times. V and J are TRBV19 and TRBJ2-2, with 10 bases matching TRBD2. Germline V gene lookup returns CDR1 LNHDA and CDR2 SQIVND (reference sequence). The CDR3 has 15 amino acids. The junction had 0 bases not matched to a gene; V was cut back by 2 bases and J by 3 bases. CDR3 in DNA: TGTGCCAGTAGTATAACTAGCGGGGACACCGGGGAGCTGTTTTTT. This codes for CASSITSGDTGELFF.

The rearrangement links TRBV20-1 to TRBJ1-5, with D unclear. V was pared by 0 bases and J by 1 base, with 7 bases between. Germline V gene lookup returns CDR1 DFQATT and CDR2 SNEGSKA (reference sequence). The CDR3 length is 14 residues. The DNA of the CDR3 is TGCAGTGCTAGAGATCCGAACAGCAATCAGCCCCAGCATTTT. This sequence encodes CSARDPNSNQPQHF.

The rearrangement uses TRBV15 and TRBJ1-5; a weak D match, TRBD1 (5 bases). The ends were cut back, 3 bases at V and 2 bases at J, with 11 bases in the middle. Per the germline V gene, CDR1 is LNHNV and CDR2 is YYDKDF (reference sequence). The CDR3 runs to 15 residues. CDR3 in amino acids: CATSSELGGNQPQHF. Written as DNA, the CDR3 is TGTGCCACCAGCAGTGAGTTAGGGGGCAATCAGCCCCAGCATTTT.

Comment on this clonotype: This may come from a read error, since a much larger clone is one base off. The CDR3 end shows no conserved phenylalanine or tryptophan, and so a read error is likely. This chain uses TRBV19 with TRBJ1-2; TRBD1 matches 11 bases. This CDR3 has 14 residues. Trimming cost V 3 bases and J 3 bases; bases outside gene matches: 0. CDR1 and CDR2 (germline): LNHDA, SQIVND (reference sequence). This CDR3 is CASSMGQGDYGYTL. CDR3 nucleotides: TGTGCCAGTAGTATGGGACAGGGGGACTATGGCTACACCCTC.

About this clonotype itself: This may arise from a read error, as a much more abundant clone is one base away. The rearrangement links TRBV6-4 to TRBJ2-5; 8 nucleotides agree with TRBD2. Trimming removed 6 bases from V and 2 bases from J; junction bases left unmatched: 8. CDR3 length: 15 amino acids. The germline V gene encodes CDR1 MRHNA and CDR2 SNTAGT. The CDR3 DNA sequence: TGTGCCAGCAGCCCTGCAGCGGGGGCTCAAGAGACCCAGTACTTC. It yields the protein CASSPAAGAQETQYF.

In its sample, this clonotype was seen many times. The rearrangement joins TRBV4-2 to TRBJ1-1; the match to TRBD1 covers 8 bases. The CDR3 has 15 residues. Unmatched junction bases numbered 2, after V lost 1 base and J lost 1 base. Per the germline V gene, CDR1 is LGHNA and CDR2 is YNFKEQ. CDR3 region: CASSQAGTGNTEAFF. The CDR3 DNA follows: TGTGCCAGCAGCCAAGCCGGGACAGGGAACACTGAAGCTTTCTTT.

The V call is TRBV20-1, the J call TRBJ1-1; maybe TRBD1 (5 bases). Trimming took 0 bases from V and 3 from J, leaving 8 bases between them. The CDR3 is 13 amino acids. Per the germline V gene, CDR1 is DFQATT and CDR2 is SNEGSKA (reference sequence). The CDR3 region is CSARDRAYTEAFF. DNA for the CDR3: TGCAGTGCTAGAGACAGGGCGTACACTGAAGCTTTCTTT.

This clonotype has a handful of counts. The V and J genes are TRBV19 and TRBJ2-1, with 8 bases identical to TRBD1. The CDR3 loop spans 12 amino acids. Unmatched junction bases numbered 2, after V lost 3 bases and J lost 10 bases. The germline gives CDR1 LNHDA, CDR2 SQIVND (reference sequence). In DNA form, the CDR3 reads TGTGCCAGTAGTATGGGACAGGCAGAGCAGTTCTTC. Its translation: CASSMGQAEQFF.

V usage is TRBV24-1 and J usage is TRBJ2-1, with TRBD1 matching over 7 bases. The CDR3 loop spans 16 amino acids. Germline V CDR1 and CDR2: KGHDR, SFDVKD. V shed 4 bases and J 3 bases; nucleotides not matched to a gene: 8. CDR3 sequence: CATSDSGTEHYNEQFF. The CDR3 bases are TGTGCCACCAGTGACTCTGGGACAGAACACTACAATGAGCAGTTCTTC.

This chain uses TRBV2 with TRBJ2-7; D unclear. With 5 bases removed from V and 2 bases from J, the gap between germline ends came to 13 bases. Germline CDR1 SNHLY, CDR2 FYNNEI. The CDR3 totals 14 residues. CDR3: CASSSRLLTYEQYF. As DNA, the CDR3 is TGTGCCAGCAGTAGCAGGCTGTTGACCTACGAGCAGTACTTC.

This clonotype was counted many times. The chain employs TRBV4-1 and TRBJ2-7, with unresolved D. The V gene's germline CDR1 is MGHRA and CDR2 YSYEKL. The CDR3 is made up of 16 amino acids. V shed 0 bases and J shed 0 bases, with 12 bases lying between them. CDR3: CASSQESTPSSYEQYF. The CDR3 region has the DNA TGCGCCAGCAGCCAAGAATCTACTCCCTCCTCCTACGAGCAGTACTTC.

This clonotype appeared many times. The CDR3 DNA is TGTGCCAGCAGGCCTTCAGGGATGAATCAGCCCCAGCATTTT. This translates into CASRPSGMNQPQHF. The V gene is TRBV12-3 or TRBV12-4, the J gene TRBJ1-5, with D perhaps TRBD1 (5 bases). This CDR3 region has 14 residues. Trimming took off 6 bases at V and 4 bases at J, with 13 bases between the two ends.

This clonotype was seen ten or more times. CDR3 nucleotides: TGCGCCAGCAGCCCCAGGGGGGTGAACACCGGGGAGCTGTTTTTT. It codes for CASSPRGVNTGELFF. The J gene is TRBJ2-2, the V gene TRBV4-1, with a tentative D call TRBD1 (7 bases). Trimming took 4 bases from V and 1 from J, leaving 10 bases between them. CDR3 size: 15 residues. The germline V gene encodes CDR1 MGHRA and CDR2 YSYEKL.

This clonotype has only a few counts. The chain combines TRBV4-3 with TRBJ1-4, with D perhaps matching TRBD1 (6 bases). V lost 3 bases and J lost 5, with 13 bases in between. Germline CDR1 reads LGHNA; CDR2 reads YSLEER. The CDR3 contains 15 residues. DNA for the CDR3: TGCGCCAGCAGCCACGGGACAAGCATCAATGAAAAACTGTTTTTT. It translates to CASSHGTSINEKLFF.